Described below is a single T cell receptor beta chain sequence and its context. The antigen is undetermined. Profiled with immunoSEQ multiplex PCR; TCRdb holds only in-frame clones, not every one. The sample includes more than 2 million clones, 85% to 95% of them seen just once. CD45RA-negative memory and CD45RA+ naive subsets were split from the CD4+ cells. CDR3 length: 15 residues. CDR1 MNHNS and CDR2 SASEGT come from the germline V gene. The V and J ends lost 4 bases and 0 bases, in that order; junction bases with no gene match: 5. The entry originates in a study of shared clonotypes between healthy human individuals. At the level of the study: There were three CD4 naive, three CD4 memory, two CD8 naive and one CD8 memory plates per donor. Study-wide findings and caveats: Memory subsets had estimated richness that was generally smaller than that of naive subsets. It was the non-shared clonotypes that had lower generation probabilities than clonotypes shared by all four donors.

This TCR was recovered from a man younger than 35 in good health. This chain links TRBV6-1 with TRBJ1-1; 7 bases fit TRBD1. Material: naive CD4+ T cells sorted from blood. Subset denoted: CD45RA+ positively selected. As DNA, the CDR3 is TGTGCCAGCAGTGGGCGAGGGGGCATGAACACTGAAGCTTTCTTT. Protein: CASSGRGGMNTEAFF.